These 13 T cell receptor beta chains were all obtained from the same sample, sequenced in a study of cytomegalovirus exposure and HLA in healthy donors. 60 Vbeta and 13 Jbeta primers were used in PCR. The data were produced by immunoSEQ multiplex PCR, yet TCRdb's version contains in-frame clones alone and is incomplete. Among roughly 70,000 clones listed, around 72% were seen once. Material: PBMCs. These receptors came from a male donor in good health and CMV-seropositive.

V usage is TRBV18 and J usage is TRBJ2-1, with 9 bases fitting TRBD2. The CDR3 is 15 amino acids. The germline V gene encodes CDR1 KGHSH and CDR2 LQKENI. V lost 1 base and J lost 6; bases outside the gene matches: 4. The CDR3 loop is CASSPRAGGSNEQFF. CDR3 DNA: TGTGCCAGCTCACCACGAGCGGGGGGTTCCAATGAGCAGTTCTTC. Supplemented by reference TRBV18 and TRBJ2-1, the full variable domain reads NAGVMQNPRHLVRRRGQEARLRCSPMKGHSHVYWYRQLPEEGLKFMVYLQKENIIDESGMPKERFSAEFPKEGPSILRIQQVVRGDSAAYFCASSPRAGGSNEQFFGPGTRLTVL.

The chain combines TRBV7-9 with TRBJ2-7; D is perhaps TRBD2 (6 bases). Germline-derived CDR1 and CDR2 are SEHNR and FQNEAQ (reference sequence). This CDR3 comprises 15 residues. Trimming left V 8 bases short and J 12 bases short, with 29 bases between. The CDR3 loop reads CASGWGSSESQVWYF. Here the CDR3 DNA reads TGTGCCAGCGGTTGGGGCTCTAGCGAGAGTCAAGTGTGGTACTTC. The full variable domain, with the rest looked up from reference TRBV7-9 and TRBJ2-7, is DTGVSQNPRHKITKRGQNVTFRCDPISEHNRLYWYRQTLGQGPEFLTYFQNEAQLEKSRLLSDRFSAERPKGSFSTLEIQRTEQGDSAMYLCASGWGSSESQVWYFGPGTRLTVT.

In regard to this clone: The junction does not match germline at one end; this may be a read error. J is TRBJ2-4 and V is TRBV11-2; tentatively, D is TRBD1 (6 bases). CDR1 SGHAT and CDR2 FQNNGV come from the germline V gene. There are 12 residues in the CDR3. The CDR3: CASSFTGWDLDF. The CDR3 DNA reads TGTGCCAGCAGCTTCACAGGGTGGGATCTAGACTTC.

This chain joins TRBV19 and TRBJ2-1; 9 positions match TRBD2. The germline gives CDR1 LNHDA, CDR2 SQIVND (reference sequence). J was trimmed by 4 bases and V by 5 bases; bases with no gene match: 6. CDR3 length: 15 amino acids. CDR3 nucleotides: TGTGCCAGTAGTTTGACTAGCGGAGATTACAATGAGCAGTTCTTC. Its translation: CASSLTSGDYNEQFF.

The rearrangement uses TRBV18 and TRBJ1-1, with TRBD1 matching over 9 bases. The germline gives CDR1 KGHSH, CDR2 LQKENI. The CDR3 extends over 14 amino acids. J gave up 4 bases and V 4 bases, and 4 bases lay outside the gene matches. CDR3 residues: CASSRATGGTEAFF. CDR3 nucleotides: TGTGCCAGCTCACGGGCGACAGGGGGCACTGAAGCTTTCTTT.

This CDR3 is CASSPTGGSAKLFF. CDR3 nucleotide sequence: TGTGCCAGCAGTCCGACAGGGGGTTCGGCAAAACTGTTTTTT. The rearrangement links TRBV28 to TRBJ1-4, with 9 bases matching TRBD1. J gave up 10 bases and V 5 bases, and 8 bases lay outside the gene matches. The CDR3 loop spans 14 amino acids. CDR1 and CDR2 from the germline V gene are MDHEN and SYDVKM. Combining the CDR3 with reference TRBV28 and TRBJ1-4 gives the whole variable domain DVKVTQSSRYLVKRTGEKVFLECVQDMDHENMFWYRQDPGLGLRLIYFSYDVKMKEKGDIPEGYSVSREKKERFSLILESASTNQTSMYLCASSPTGGSAKLFFGSGTQLSVL.

The chain has TRBV6-6 and TRBJ1-5, with a possible D match to TRBD1 (6 bases). The CDR3 has 12 residues. The ends were cut back, 7 bases at V and 5 bases at J, with 9 bases in the middle. Germline CDR1 is MNHNY and CDR2 is SVGAGI (reference sequence). The CDR3 loop is CASTYRDQPQHF. The CDR3 DNA follows: TGTGCCAGCACGTACAGGGATCAGCCCCAGCATTTT.

The chain links TRBV25-1 to TRBJ2-3; TRBD2 agrees at 8 bases. The CDR3 contains 16 residues. The trim removed 3 bases at V and 2 bases at J, leaving 7 bases unmatched. From germline, CDR1 is MGHDK and CDR2 SYGVNS. CDR3 sequence (DNA): TGTGCCAGCAGTGAGGGAACCGGGAGGGCCACAGATACGCAGTATTTT. This encodes CASSEGTGRATDTQYF. Full variable domain (remainder filled in from reference TRBV25-1 and TRBJ2-3): EADIYQTPRYLVIGTGKKITLECSQTMGHDKMYWYQQDPGMELHLIHYSYGVNSTEKGDLSSESTVSRIRTEHFPLTLESARPSHTSQYLCASSEGTGRATDTQYFGPGTRLTVL.

This chain connects TRBV11-2 to TRBJ2-3; 8 positions agree with TRBD2. Germline V gene lookup returns CDR1 SGHAT and CDR2 FQNNGV. With 5 bases clipped from V and 7 bases from J, the junction kept 14 bases outside the gene matches. The CDR3 has 16 residues. CDR3 residues: CASSPGGSGSLNTQYF. In DNA, the CDR3 is TGTGCCAGCAGCCCCGGAGGGAGCGGGAGTTTAAATACGCAGTATTTT.

The V and J genes are TRBV6-5 and TRBJ1-3; tentatively, D is TRBD1 (6 bases). The germline V gene has CDR1 MNHEY and CDR2 SVGAGI. V lost 7 bases and J lost 4, with 14 bases in between. This CDR3 has 14 residues. CDR3 loop: CASIIRGNGNTIYF. DNA for the CDR3: TGTGCCAGCATAATCAGGGGTAACGGAAACACCATATATTTT.

The V gene is TRBV19, the J gene TRBJ1-6, with D possibly being TRBD1 (6 bases). This CDR3 has 15 amino acids. The V gene's germline CDR1 is LNHDA and CDR2 SQIVND (reference sequence). V shed 4 bases and J shed 6 bases, with 13 bases lying between them. CDR3 sequence (DNA): TGTGCCAGTAGTACCGACAGGCGCCTTAATTCACCCCTCCACTTT. Translated, it gives CASSTDRRLNSPLHF.

This clone was found a few times. The J gene is TRBJ1-4, the V gene TRBV5-6, with 8 bases matching TRBD1. Trimming removed 2 bases from V and 0 bases from J; junction bases left unmatched: 9. In germline, CDR1 is SGHDT, CDR2 YYEEEE. The CDR3 spans 18 residues. The CDR3 DNA follows: TGTGCCAGCAGCTTCGGACAGGGAGGGAAGTCAACTAATGAAAAACTGTTTTTT. Its protein product is CASSFGQGGKSTNEKLFF.

The rearrangement uses TRBV7-9 and TRBJ2-1; no reliable D call. Germline V lookup: CDR1 SEHNR, CDR2 FQNEAQ (reference sequence). There are 12 residues in the CDR3. V was pared by 5 bases and J by 9 bases, with 11 bases between. This CDR3 reads CASSHPPGEQFF. CDR3 in DNA: TGTGCCAGCAGCCATCCTCCGGGTGAGCAGTTCTTC. Based on the CDR3 plus reference TRBV7-9 and TRBJ2-1, the full variable domain is DTGVSQNPRHKITKRGQNVTFRCDPISEHNRLYWYRQTLGQGPEFLTYFQNEAQLEKSRLLSDRFSAERPKGSFSTLEIQRTEQGDSAMYLCASSHPPGEQFFGPGTRLTVL.